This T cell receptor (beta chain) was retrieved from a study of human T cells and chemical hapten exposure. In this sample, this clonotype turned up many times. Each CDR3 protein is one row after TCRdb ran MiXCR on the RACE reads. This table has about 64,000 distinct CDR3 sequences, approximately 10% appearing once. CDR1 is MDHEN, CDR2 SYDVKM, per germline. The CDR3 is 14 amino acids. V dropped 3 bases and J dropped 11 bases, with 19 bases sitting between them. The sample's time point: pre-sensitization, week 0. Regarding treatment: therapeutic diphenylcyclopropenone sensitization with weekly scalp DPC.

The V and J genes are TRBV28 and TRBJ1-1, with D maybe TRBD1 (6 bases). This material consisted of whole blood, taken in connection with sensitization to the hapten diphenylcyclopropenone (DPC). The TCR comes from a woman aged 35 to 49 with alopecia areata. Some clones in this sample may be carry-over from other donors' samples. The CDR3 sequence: CASSLGDRPIGAFF. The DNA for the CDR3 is TGTGCCAGCAGTTTGGGCGACAGGCCTATAGGGGCTTTCTTT.